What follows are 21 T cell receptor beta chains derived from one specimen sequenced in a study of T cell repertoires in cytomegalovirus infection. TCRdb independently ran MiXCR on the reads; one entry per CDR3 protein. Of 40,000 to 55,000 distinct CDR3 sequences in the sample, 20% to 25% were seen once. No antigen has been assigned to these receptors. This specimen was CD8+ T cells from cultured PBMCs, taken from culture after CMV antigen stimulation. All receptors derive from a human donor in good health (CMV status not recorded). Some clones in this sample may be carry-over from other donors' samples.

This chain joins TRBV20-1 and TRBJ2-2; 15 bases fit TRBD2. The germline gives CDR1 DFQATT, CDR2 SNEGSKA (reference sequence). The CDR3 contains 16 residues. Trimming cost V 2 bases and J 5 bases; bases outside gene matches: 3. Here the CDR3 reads CSARSGTSGRTGELFF. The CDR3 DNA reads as TGCAGTGCTAGATCCGGGACTAGCGGGAGGACCGGGGAGCTGTTTTTT.

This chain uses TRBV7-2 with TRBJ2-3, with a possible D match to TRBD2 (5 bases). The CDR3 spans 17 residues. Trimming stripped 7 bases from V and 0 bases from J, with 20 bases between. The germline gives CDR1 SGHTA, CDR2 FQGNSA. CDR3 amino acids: CASTLRPVATSTDTQYF. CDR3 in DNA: TGTGCCAGCACCCTAAGGCCGGTAGCGACTAGCACAGATACGCAGTATTTT.

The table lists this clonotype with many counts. The CDR3 spells CSASGQYTDTQYF. The DNA for the CDR3 is TGCAGTGCTAGCGGTCAGTACACAGATACGCAGTATTTT. The chain couples TRBV20-1 to TRBJ2-3; no clear D. The CDR3 extends over 13 amino acids. CDR1 and CDR2 from the germline V gene are DFQATT and SNEGSKA (reference sequence). Deletions cut 3 bases from V and 2 bases from J, with 9 bases between.

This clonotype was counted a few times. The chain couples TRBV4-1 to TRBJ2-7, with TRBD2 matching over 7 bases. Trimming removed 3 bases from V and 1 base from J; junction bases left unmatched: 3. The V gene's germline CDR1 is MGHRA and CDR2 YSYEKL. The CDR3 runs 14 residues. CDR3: CASSQGRVSYEQYF. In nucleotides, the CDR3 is TGCGCCAGCAGCCAGGGGAGGGTTTCCTACGAGCAGTACTTC.

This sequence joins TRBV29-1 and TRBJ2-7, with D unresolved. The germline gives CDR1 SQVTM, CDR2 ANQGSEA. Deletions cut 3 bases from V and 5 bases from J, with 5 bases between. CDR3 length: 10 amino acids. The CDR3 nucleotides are TGCAGCGTTGATTGCGACGAGCAGTACTTC. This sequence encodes CSVDCDEQYF.

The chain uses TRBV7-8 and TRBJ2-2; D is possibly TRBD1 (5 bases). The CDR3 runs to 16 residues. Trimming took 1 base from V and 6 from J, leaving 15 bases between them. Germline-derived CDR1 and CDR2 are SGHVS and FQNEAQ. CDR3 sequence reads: CASSLVMSYRPGELFF. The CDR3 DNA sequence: TGTGCCAGCAGCTTAGTCATGTCTTACAGGCCCGGGGAGCTGTTTTTT.

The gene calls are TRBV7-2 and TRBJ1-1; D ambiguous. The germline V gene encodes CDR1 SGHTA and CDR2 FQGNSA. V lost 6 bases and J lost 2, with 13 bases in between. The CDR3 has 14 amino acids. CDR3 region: CASSYRPVNTEAFF. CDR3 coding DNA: TGTGCCAGCAGTTATCGGCCAGTCAACACTGAAGCTTTCTTT.

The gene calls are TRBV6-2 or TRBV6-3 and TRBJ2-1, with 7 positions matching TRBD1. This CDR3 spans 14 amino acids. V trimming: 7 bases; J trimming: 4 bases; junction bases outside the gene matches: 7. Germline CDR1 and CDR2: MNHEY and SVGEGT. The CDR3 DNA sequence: TGTGCCAGCACCCCTAGGGGACAGTACAATGAGCAGTTCTTC. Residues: CASTPRGQYNEQFF.

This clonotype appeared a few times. CDR3 DNA sequence: TGTGCCAGCAGCCCCCCAGACTACGAGCAGTACTTC. This sequence encodes CASSPPDYEQYF. This chain uses TRBV7-2 with TRBJ2-7; D call uncertain. This CDR3 spans 12 amino acids. Per the germline V gene, CDR1 is SGHTA and CDR2 is FQGNSA. Trimming removed 5 bases from V and 3 bases from J, with 8 bases in between.

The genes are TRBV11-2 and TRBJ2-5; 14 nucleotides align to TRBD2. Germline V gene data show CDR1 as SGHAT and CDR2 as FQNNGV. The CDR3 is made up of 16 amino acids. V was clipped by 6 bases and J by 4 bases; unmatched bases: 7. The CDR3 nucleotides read TGTGCCAGCAGGCTGACTAGCGGGGGGGCGTTAGAGACCCAGTACTTC. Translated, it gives CASRLTSGGALETQYF.

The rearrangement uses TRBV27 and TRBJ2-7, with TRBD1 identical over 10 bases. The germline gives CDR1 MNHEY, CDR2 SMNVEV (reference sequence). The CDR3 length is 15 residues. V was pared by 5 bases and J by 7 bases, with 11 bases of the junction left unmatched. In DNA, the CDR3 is TGTGCCAGCAGTCCCCGGGACAGGGGAACGGGTGAGCAGTACTTC. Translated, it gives CASSPRDRGTGEQYF.

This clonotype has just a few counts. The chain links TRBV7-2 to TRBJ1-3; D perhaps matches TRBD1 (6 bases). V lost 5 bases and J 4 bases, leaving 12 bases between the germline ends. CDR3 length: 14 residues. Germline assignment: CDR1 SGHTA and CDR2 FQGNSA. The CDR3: CASSHPGQGNTIYF. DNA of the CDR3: TGTGCCAGCAGCCATCCCGGACAGGGAAACACCATATATTTT.

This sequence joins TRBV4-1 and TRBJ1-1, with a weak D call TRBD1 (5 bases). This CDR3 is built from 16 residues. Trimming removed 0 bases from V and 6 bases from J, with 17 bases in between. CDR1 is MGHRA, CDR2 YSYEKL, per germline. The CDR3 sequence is CASSQDRDGLIPEAFF. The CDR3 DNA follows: TGCGCCAGCAGCCAAGACCGGGACGGGTTAATCCCTGAAGCTTTCTTT.

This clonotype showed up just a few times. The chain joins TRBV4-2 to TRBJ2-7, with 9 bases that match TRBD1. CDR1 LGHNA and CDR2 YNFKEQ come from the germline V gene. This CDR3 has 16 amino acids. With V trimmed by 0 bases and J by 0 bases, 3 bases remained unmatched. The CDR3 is CASSQEPTGGSYEQYF. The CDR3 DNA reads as TGTGCCAGCAGCCAAGAACCGACAGGGGGCTCCTACGAGCAGTACTTC.

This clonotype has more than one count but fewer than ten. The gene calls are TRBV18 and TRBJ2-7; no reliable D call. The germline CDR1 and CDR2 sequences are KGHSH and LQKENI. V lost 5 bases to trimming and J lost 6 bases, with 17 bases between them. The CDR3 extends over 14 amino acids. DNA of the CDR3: TGTGCCAGCTCATCGCGGTTCGACCCAGGCGAGCAGTACTTC. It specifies CASSSRFDPGEQYF.

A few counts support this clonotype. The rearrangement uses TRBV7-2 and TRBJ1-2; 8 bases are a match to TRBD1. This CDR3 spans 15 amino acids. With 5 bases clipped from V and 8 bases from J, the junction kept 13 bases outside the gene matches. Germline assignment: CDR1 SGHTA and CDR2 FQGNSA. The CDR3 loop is CASSATGPTGGGYTF. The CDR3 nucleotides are TGTGCCAGCAGCGCTACAGGGCCAACAGGGGGGGGCTACACCTTC.

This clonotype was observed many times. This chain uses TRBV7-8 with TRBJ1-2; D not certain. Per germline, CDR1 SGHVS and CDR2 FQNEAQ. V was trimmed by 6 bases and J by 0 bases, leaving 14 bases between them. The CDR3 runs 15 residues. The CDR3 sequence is CASSQDASTNYGYTF. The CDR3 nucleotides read TGTGCCAGCAGTCAGGACGCGAGTACTAACTATGGCTACACCTTC.

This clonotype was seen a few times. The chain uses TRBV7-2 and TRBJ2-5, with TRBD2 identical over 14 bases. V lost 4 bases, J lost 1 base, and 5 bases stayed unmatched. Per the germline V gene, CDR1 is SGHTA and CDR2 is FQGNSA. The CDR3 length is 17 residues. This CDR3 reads CASSSTSGGALQETQYF. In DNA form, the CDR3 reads TGTGCCAGCAGCTCGACTAGCGGGGGGGCCCTCCAAGAGACCCAGTACTTC.

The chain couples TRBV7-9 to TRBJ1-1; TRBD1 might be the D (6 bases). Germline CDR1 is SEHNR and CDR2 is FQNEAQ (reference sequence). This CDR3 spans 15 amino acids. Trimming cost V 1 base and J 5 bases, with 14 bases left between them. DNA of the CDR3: TGTGCCAGCAGCTTAGGGGTGGGGGCTAGGACTGAAGCTTTCTTT. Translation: CASSLGVGARTEAFF.

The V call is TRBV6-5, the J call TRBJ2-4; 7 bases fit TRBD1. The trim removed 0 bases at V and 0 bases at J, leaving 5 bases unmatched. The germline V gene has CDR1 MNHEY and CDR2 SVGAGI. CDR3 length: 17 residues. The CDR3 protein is CASSYSRGLVAKNIQYF. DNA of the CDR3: TGTGCCAGCAGTTACTCGAGGGGGCTTGTAGCCAAAAACATTCAGTACTTC.

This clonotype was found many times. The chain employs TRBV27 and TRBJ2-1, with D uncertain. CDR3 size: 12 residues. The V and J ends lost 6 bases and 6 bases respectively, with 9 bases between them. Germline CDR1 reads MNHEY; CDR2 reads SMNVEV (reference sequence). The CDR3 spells CASSPSPNEQFF. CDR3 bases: TGTGCCAGCAGCCCCTCCCCCAATGAGCAGTTCTTC.